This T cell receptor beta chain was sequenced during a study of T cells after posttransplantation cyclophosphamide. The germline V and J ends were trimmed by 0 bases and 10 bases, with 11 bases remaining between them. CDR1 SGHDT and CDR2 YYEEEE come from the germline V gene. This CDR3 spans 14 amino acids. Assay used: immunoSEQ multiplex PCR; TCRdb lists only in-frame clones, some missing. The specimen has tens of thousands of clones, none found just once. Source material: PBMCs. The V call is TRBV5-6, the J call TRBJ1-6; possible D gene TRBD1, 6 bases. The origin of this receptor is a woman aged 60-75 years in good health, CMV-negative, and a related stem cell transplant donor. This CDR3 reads CASSLGQVESPLHF. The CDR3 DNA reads TGTGCCAGCAGCTTGGGACAGGTAGAATCACCCCTCCACTTT. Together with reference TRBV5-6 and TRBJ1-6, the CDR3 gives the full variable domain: DAGVTQSPTHLIKTRGQQVTLRCSPKSGHDTVSWYQQALGQGPQFIFQYYEEEERQRGNFPDRFSGHQFPNYSSELNVNALLLGDSALYLCASSLGQVESPLHFGNGTRLTVT.